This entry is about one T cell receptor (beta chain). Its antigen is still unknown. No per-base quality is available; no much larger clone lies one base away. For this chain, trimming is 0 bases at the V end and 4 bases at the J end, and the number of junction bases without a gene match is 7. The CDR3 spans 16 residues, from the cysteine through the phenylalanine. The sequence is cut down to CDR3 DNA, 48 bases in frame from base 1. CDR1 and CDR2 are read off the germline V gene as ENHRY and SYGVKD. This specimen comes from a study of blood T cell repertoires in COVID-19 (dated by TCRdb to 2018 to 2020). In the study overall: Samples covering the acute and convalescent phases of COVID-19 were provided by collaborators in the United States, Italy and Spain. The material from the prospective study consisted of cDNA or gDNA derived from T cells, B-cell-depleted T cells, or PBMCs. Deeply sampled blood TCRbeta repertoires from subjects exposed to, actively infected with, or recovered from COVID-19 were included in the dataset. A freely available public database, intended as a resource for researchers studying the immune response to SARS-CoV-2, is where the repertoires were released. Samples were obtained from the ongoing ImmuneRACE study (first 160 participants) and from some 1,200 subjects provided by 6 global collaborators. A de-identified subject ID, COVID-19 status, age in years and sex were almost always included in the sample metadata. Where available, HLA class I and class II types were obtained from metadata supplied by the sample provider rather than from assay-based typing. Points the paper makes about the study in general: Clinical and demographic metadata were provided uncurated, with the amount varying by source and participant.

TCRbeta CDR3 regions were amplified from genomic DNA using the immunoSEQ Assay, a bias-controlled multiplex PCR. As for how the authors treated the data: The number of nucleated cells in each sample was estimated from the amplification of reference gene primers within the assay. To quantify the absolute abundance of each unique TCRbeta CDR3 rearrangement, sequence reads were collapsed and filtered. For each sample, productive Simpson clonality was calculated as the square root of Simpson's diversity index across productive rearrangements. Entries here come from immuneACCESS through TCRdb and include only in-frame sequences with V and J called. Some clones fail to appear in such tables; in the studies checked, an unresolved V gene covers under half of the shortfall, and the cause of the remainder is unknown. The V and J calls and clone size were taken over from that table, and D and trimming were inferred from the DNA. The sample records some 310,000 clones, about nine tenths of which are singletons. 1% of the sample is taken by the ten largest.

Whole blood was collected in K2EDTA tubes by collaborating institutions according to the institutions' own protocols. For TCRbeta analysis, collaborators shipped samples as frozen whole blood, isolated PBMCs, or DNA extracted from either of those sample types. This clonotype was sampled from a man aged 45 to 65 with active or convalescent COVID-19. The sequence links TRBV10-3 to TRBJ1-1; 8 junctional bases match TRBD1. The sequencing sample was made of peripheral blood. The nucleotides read TGTGCCATCAGTGAGTCGACAGGGGCCTTCGGCACTGAAGCTTTCTTT. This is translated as CAISESTGAFGTEAFF.